This is a list of T cell receptor beta chains from one sample in a study of blood T cell repertoires in COVID-19. Libraries were prepared by immunoSEQ multiplex PCR; TCRdb keeps only in-frame clonotypes and omits some of them. Here the sample spans 120,000 to 150,000 clones, about 80% being singletons. Sample: peripheral blood. These TCRs come from a human donor in a cohort sampled during active COVID-19. CDR3s include the opening cysteine and the closing phenylalanine or tryptophan.

CDR3	V	J
CASSDVTGSNQPQHF	TRBV6-1	TRBJ1-5
CASREGLGTDTQYF	TRBV6-4	TRBJ2-3
CASSLPSLHEQFF	TRBV5-4	TRBJ2-1
CASSTLSPGTGGHEQYF	TRBV19	TRBJ2-7
CATSDSRGLSYNEQFF	TRBV24-1	TRBJ2-1
CASSIGSLEVQYF	TRBV12-3/TRBV12-4	TRBJ2-4
CASSLQAGSSYNEQFF	TRBV5-1	TRBJ2-1
CASSQEITGAGYTF	TRBV4-1	TRBJ1-2
CASSWIPGLGAGANVLTF	TRBV28	TRBJ2-6
CASSREDRGERDEQYF	TRBV10-1	TRBJ2-7
CAVGRSSYNSPLHF	TRBV10-3	TRBJ1-6
CASSLGGQPGYGYTF	TRBV7-2	TRBJ1-2
CATSQGNYGYTF	TRBV24-1	TRBJ1-2
CASSKFGDGRETQYF	TRBV21-1	TRBJ2-5
CSVDPQGNYGYTF	TRBV29-1	TRBJ1-2